This is a list of T cell receptor beta chains from one sample in a study of T cells in Graves' hyperthyroidism and ophthalmopathy. TCRdb called the multiplex PCR reads again in MiXCR, with one record for every CDR3 protein. The sample has more than 450,000 distinct CDR3 sequences; around 20% are singletons. Sequenced: blood. Source of these receptors: a man aged 35 to 55 with Graves' ophthalmopathy. Both conserved end residues are part of each CDR3. Each record gives: D gene, J gene, V gene, clone size, CDR3 DNA, CDR3 protein. The D gene is left open where the match is weak. Clone size appears in some rows only: once, few, many, or a class for an expanded clone.

-,TRBJ2-7,TRBV18,many,TGTGCCAGCTCACCTATCATAAAGGGGCTTACCTACGAGCAGTACTTC,CASSPIIKGLTYEQYF
-,TRBJ1-2,TRBV10-3,many,TGTGCCATCAGTGAGACCACGGATGGCTACACCTTC,CAISETTDGYTF
-,TRBJ2-5,TRBV6-1,many,TGTGCCAGCAGTTTTATCTGGGGGCTAGCTCAAGAGACCCAGTACTTC,CASSFIWGLAQETQYF
-,TRBJ2-3,TRBV6-1,few,TGTGCCAGCAGGAGTGGGGTTTTTGCACCCCAGAAAACAGATACGCAGTATTTT,CASRSGVFAPQKTDTQYF
-,TRBJ2-3,TRBV6-1,-,TGTGCCAGCAGTGGGTTTGGCTCCACAGATACGCAGTATTTT,CASSGFGSTDTQYF
-,TRBJ1-1,TRBV7-9,few,TGTGCCAGCAGTTCTACAAGGGATATGGATGAAGCTTTCTTT,CASSSTRDMDEAFF
-,TRBJ1-5,TRBV4-1,-,TGCGCCAGCAGCCAAGATCGTGGTATCGGTCAGCCCCAGCATTTT,CASSQDRGIGQPQHF
-,TRBJ2-7,TRBV18,many,TGTGCCAGCTCACCATACAAACCCTACGAGCAGTACTTC,CASSPYKPYEQYF
-,TRBJ1-1,TRBV20-1,few,TGCAGCCCTCTAGCCAGGAGGGAGAACACTGAAGCTTTCTTT,CSPLARRENTEAFF
-,TRBJ1-2,TRBV29-1,few,TGCAGCGCGGGCAGCCCTAACTATGGCTACACCTTC,CSAGSPNYGYTF
-,TRBJ2-7,TRBV3-1,many,TGTGCCAGCAGCCCCCGGGACGTCTACGAGCAGTACTTC,CASSPRDVYEQYF
-,TRBJ2-2,TRBV2,many,TGTGCCAGCAGTCGGTGGGGAGGCACCGGGGAGCTGTTTTTT,CASSRWGGTGELFF
-,TRBJ1-1,TRBV7-8,-,TGTGCCAGCAGCTCTCCACGGGGAGGAAGAGACACTGAAGCTTTCTTT,CASSSPRGGRDTEAFF
-,TRBJ2-5,TRBV12-3/TRBV12-4,many,TGTGCCAGCAGTTTAACCGGGGAACAAGAGACCCAGTACTTC,CASSLTGEQETQYF
-,TRBJ2-2,TRBV6-5,-,TGTGCCAGCAGTTACTCCGGTAGTGGGGGCTTTTTTATTAACGGGGAGCTGTTTTTT,CASSYSGSGGFFINGELFF
TRBD2,TRBJ2-1,TRBV6-8,-,TGTGCCAGCAGTCCCGCGGTGCCGGGAGGAGAGCATGAGCAGTTCTTC,CASSPAVPGGEHEQFF
-,TRBJ2-5,TRBV28,many,TGTGCCAGCCTTGGACGCCGACCAGCCGAGACCCAGTACTTC,CASLGRRPAETQYF
-,TRBJ2-5,TRBV2,few,TGTGCCAGCAGTATTAGGGTACAAGAGACCCAGTACTTC,CASSIRVQETQYF
-,TRBJ2-3,TRBV11-2,many,TGTGCCAGCATACACACTAGTGGGGACACAGATACGCAGTATTTT,CASIHTSGDTDTQYF
-,TRBJ2-7,TRBV30,few,TGTGCCTGGAGTGCGGGGGATGCGGCCGGGGAGCAGTACTTC,CAWSAGDAAGEQYF
-,TRBJ1-6,TRBV20-1,many,TGCAGTGCAGAGACAGAACCAAATTCACCCCTCCACTTT,CSAETEPNSPLHF
-,TRBJ1-1,TRBV7-9,-,TGTGCCAGCAGGTCAATGGGAGGAGGGGAAGCTTTCTTT,CASRSMGGGEAFF
TRBD2,TRBJ2-1,TRBV2,few,TGTGCCAGCAGGGAGCGGGGGGGCCCCAATGAGCAGTTCTTC,CASRERGGPNEQFF
-,TRBJ2-4,TRBV6-2/TRBV6-3,-,TGTGCCAGCAGTTACGGGGCCTTAGCCAAAAACATTCAGTACTTC,CASSYGALAKNIQYF
-,TRBJ2-5,TRBV7-9,many,TGTGCCAGTACGTGGGGTAGAGAGACCCAGTACTTC,CASTWGRETQYF
-,TRBJ1-6,TRBV27,-,TGTGCCAGCAGTTTAATAGGGTGGGGCACCTATAATTCACCCCTCCACTTT,CASSLIGWGTYNSPLHF
-,TRBJ1-3,TRBV7-2,-,TGTGCCAGCAGCTTAGTACAGGGTACTGGAAACACCATATATTTT,CASSLVQGTGNTIYF
-,TRBJ1-6,TRBV4-1,-,TGCGCCAGCAGCCAAGACGAGGCTCGTACCCTCCACTTT,CASSQDEARTLHF
-,TRBJ2-1,TRBV7-9,many,TGTGCCAGCAGCCCCACAGTGGAGGTACAGCAGTTCTTC,CASSPTVEVQQFF
-,TRBJ1-1,TRBV19,-,TGTGCCAGTACGGGACAATACACTGAAGCTTTCTTT,CASTGQYTEAFF
TRBD2,TRBJ2-1,TRBV7-3,few,TGTGCCAGCAGCACGACTAGCGGGATCTACAATGAGCAGTTCTTC,CASSTTSGIYNEQFF
-,TRBJ1-4,TRBV2,-,TGTGCCACCCGGGACAAGAGTGAAAAACTGTTTTTT,CATRDKSEKLFF
TRBD2,TRBJ2-1,TRBV3-1,many,TGTGCCAGCAGCCAAGGTTTAGCAGCGGGAGGGACCTGGCGTAATGAGCAGTTCTTC,CASSQGLAAGGTWRNEQFF
-,TRBJ2-1,TRBV10-3,-,TGTGCCATCAGTGAGTTGTTGTTAGGGGATTACAATGAGCAGTTCTTC,CAISELLLGDYNEQFF
-,TRBJ2-3,TRBV7-2,many,TGTGCCAGCAGTCCCGCTGATACGCAGTATTTT,CASSPADTQYF
-,TRBJ2-1,TRBV6-5,few,TGTGCCAGCAGTTACCCAGGACAGTACGAGCAGTTCTTC,CASSYPGQYEQFF
-,TRBJ2-4,TRBV7-2,many,TGTGCCAGCAGCTTGGCCGGGACAGCCAAAAACATTCAGTACTTC,CASSLAGTAKNIQYF
-,TRBJ1-1,TRBV12-3/TRBV12-4,many,TGTGCCAGCAGTTCCCCGGGCAGAGGGAACACTGAAGCTTTCTTT,CASSSPGRGNTEAFF
-,TRBJ2-7,TRBV20-1,many,TGCAGTGCTAGGGGCAGGTCTCTCTACGAGCAGTACTTC,CSARGRSLYEQYF
-,TRBJ2-3,TRBV14,-,TGTGCCAGCAGCAGACTAGCAGATACGCAGTATTTT,CASSRLADTQYF
-,TRBJ2-2,TRBV12-3/TRBV12-4,few,TGTGCCAGCAGCCTACAGCGTGCGAACACCGGGGAGCTGTTTTTT,CASSLQRANTGELFF
-,TRBJ1-1,TRBV2,many,TGTGCCAGCAGTGAAGCGCCAGGGGTGAACACTGAAGCTTTCTTT,CASSEAPGVNTEAFF
-,TRBJ1-5,TRBV2,many,TGTGCCAGCAGTGTTAATCTATCGGGGGGTGGCCAGCCCCAGCATTTT,CASSVNLSGGGQPQHF
TRBD1,TRBJ1-3,TRBV6-2/TRBV6-3,-,TGTGCCAGCAGGCGAGGGACAGGGGGTAACACCATATATTTT,CASRRGTGGNTIYF
-,TRBJ1-1,TRBV12-3/TRBV12-4,-,TGTGCCAGCAGTTCACACGGGACGGTAGCTTTCTTT,CASSSHGTVAFF
-,TRBJ2-3,TRBV3-1,many,TGTGCCAGCAGCCAAGATACGGGGCCCCCAGATACGCAGTATTTT,CASSQDTGPPDTQYF
-,TRBJ1-1,TRBV20-1,-,TGCAGTGCTAGAGAGTACGAAGGTTTAGGAGTCCCTTTCTTT,CSAREYEGLGVPFF
TRBD2,TRBJ2-5,TRBV6-1,-,TGTGCCAGCAGTGAAAGGGGGGAGCGGGGGGGGGAGACCCAGTACTTC,CASSERGERGGETQYF
-,TRBJ2-5,TRBV12-3/TRBV12-4,-,TGTGCCAGCAGTTTAGGTTATAGGAGGGGATCCCAAGAGACCCAGTACTTC,CASSLGYRRGSQETQYF
TRBD1,TRBJ1-5,TRBV28,-,TGTGCCAGCAGTTTGGAGGACAGGGGTTACCAGCCCCAGCATTTT,CASSLEDRGYQPQHF
TRBD2,TRBJ2-1,TRBV20-1,many,TGCAGTGTTCAGGCTAGCGGGACAAACAATGAGCAGTTCTTC,CSVQASGTNNEQFF
-,TRBJ2-1,TRBV30,-,TGTGCCTGGAGTGTTACTCGGGGAACTTCAAGGTTAAAGAATGAGCAGTTCTTC,CAWSVTRGTSRLKNEQFF
TRBD2,TRBJ2-7,TRBV20-1,few,TGCAGTGCTGGTCCAGCGGGGGGCTCGGGCGAGCAGTACTTC,CSAGPAGGSGEQYF
-,TRBJ2-2,TRBV7-2,many,TGTGCCAGCAGCTTTGGTGCCGGCAGGAGCACCGGGGAGCTGTTTTTT,CASSFGAGRSTGELFF